Below, one T cell receptor (beta chain) is given with its context. Its target is not known. These patients, aged 18 to 65, had recently diagnosed hyperthyroidism lasting under 2 months. Orbital computed tomography, thyroid ultrasound, serum thyroxine and TRAb, and clinical symptoms together informed the diagnoses. TCR beta CDR3 regions were amplified from RNA. RT-PCR in the first round (using the HTBI primer set) targeted the TCR CDR3. TCRdb analysed the multiplex PCR reads with MiXCR anew, one entry per CDR3 protein. The repertoire holds a few hundred thousand distinct CDR3 sequences, with around 42% as singletons. This record comes from a study of T cells in Graves' hyperthyroidism and ophthalmopathy. Study-wide points: A model of 13 V-J features distinguished ophthalmopathy from stable hyperthyroidism. The model made its ophthalmopathy prediction, and onset followed a median around six months later.

Input material: peripheral blood or thyroid tissue (not recorded which). This receptor was obtained from a woman aged 18-35 years with Graves' hyperthyroidism.

The CDR3 region has the DNA TGTGCCACCAGTGACAGTAGCGGAGACACCCTAGAGCTGTTTTTT. It specifies CATSDSSGDTLELFF. The chain has TRBV24-1 and TRBJ2-2, with D perhaps matching TRBD2 (6 bases). This CDR3 has 15 amino acids. Looked up from germline, CDR1 is KGHDR and CDR2 is SFDVKD. With 4 bases removed from V and 11 bases from J, the gap between germline ends came to 19 bases.